These 15 T cell receptor beta chains were sequenced from one sample in a study of cytomegalovirus exposure and HLA in healthy donors. It was with 60 Vbeta and 13 Jbeta primers that the PCR ran. TCRdb's table, derived via immunoSEQ multiplex PCR, lists solely in-frame clones and lacks some. The sample has under 200,000 clones, around 68% seen once. The material sequenced was PBMCs. These receptors were taken from a middle-aged woman in good health and CMV-seropositive.

The J gene is TRBJ2-4, the V gene TRBV5-1; D uncertain. Germline V gives CDR1 SGHRS, CDR2 YFSETQ. The CDR3 is 17 amino acids. Trimming stripped 0 bases from V and 8 bases from J, with 21 bases between. The CDR3 DNA is TGCGCCAGCAGCTTGGGTGTCTCATCCCCCCGGTCGGACATTCAGTACTTC. This sequence encodes CASSLGVSSPRSDIQYF. Together with reference TRBV5-1 and TRBJ2-4, the CDR3 gives the full variable domain: KAGVTQTPRYLIKTRGQQVTLSCSPISGHRSVSWYQQTPGQGLQFLFEYFSETQRNKGNFPGRFSGRQFSNSRSEMNVSTLELGDSALYLCASSLGVSSPRSDIQYFGAGTRLSVL.

A word on this clone: Other DNA sequences from this sample encode an identical CDR3 as well. The J gene is TRBJ1-1, the V gene TRBV18, with D maybe TRBD1 (5 bases). The CDR3 is 13 residues long. Trimming removed 3 bases from V and 2 bases from J, with 7 bases in between. Germline-derived CDR1 and CDR2 are KGHSH and LQKENI. The DNA for the CDR3 is TGTGCCAGCTCACCCCAGGGAAACACTGAAGCTTTCTTT. This translates into CASSPQGNTEAFF.

This clone was observed a single time. One end of the junction fails to match germline, which may point to a read error. V usage is TRBV2 and J usage is TRBJ1-6; 7 bases match TRBD1. Germline CDR1 is SNHLY and CDR2 is FYNNEI. The CDR3 contains 16 residues. The CDR3 sequence is CASRTNRQGDNSPLNF. CDR3 nucleotides: TGTGCCAGCAGGACAAACCGACAGGGAGATAATTCACCCCTCAACTTT.

The chain recombines TRBV5-8 with TRBJ2-5; D is undetermined. The germline gives CDR1 SGHTS, CDR2 YDEGEE. V was cut by 5 bases and J by 5 bases, with 13 bases left in between. CDR3 size: 13 residues. CDR3 DNA: TGTGCCAGCAGGATAAAAATGCGGGAGACCCAGTACTTC. It encodes CASRIKMRETQYF.

The gene calls are TRBV20-1 and TRBJ1-1; TRBD1 matches at 9 bases. Germline V gene lookup returns CDR1 DFQATT and CDR2 SNEGSKA (reference sequence). The V segment lost 5 bases and the J segment 12 bases; nucleotides outside the gene matches: 7. The CDR3 is made up of 11 amino acids. CDR3 coding DNA: TGCAGTGCTTATGACAGGGGGAGATCTTTCTTT. Its protein is CSAYDRGRSFF.

J is TRBJ1-1 and V is TRBV9, with D possibly matching TRBD1 (6 bases). The CDR3 has 13 residues. Germline V gives CDR1 SGDLS, CDR2 YYNGEE. Trimming pared 8 bases from V and 8 bases from J, leaving 19 bases between. The CDR3 region has the DNA TGTGCCAGTAGCCGCGGGGGGGCGGGGGAAGCTTTCTTT. This gives the protein CASSRGGAGEAFF.

This clone has more than one count but fewer than ten. The rearrangement links TRBV6-5 to TRBJ1-2; D possibly corresponds to TRBD1 (5 bases). This CDR3 contains 14 residues. V shed 2 bases and J shed 7 bases, with 14 bases lying between them. CDR1 is MNHEY, CDR2 SVGAGI, per germline. Here the CDR3 reads CASSYLGQHSGYTF. The CDR3 nucleotides are TGTGCCAGCAGTTACCTCGGACAACACAGTGGCTACACCTTC.

This clone was found a few times. J is TRBJ1-5 and V is TRBV19, with a tentative D call TRBD1 (6 bases). V was cut by 4 bases and J by 5 bases, with 15 bases left in between. This CDR3 region has 15 residues. Per the germline V gene, CDR1 is LNHDA and CDR2 is SQIVND (reference sequence). The CDR3 reads CASSTHDRLDQPQHF. Here the CDR3 DNA reads TGTGCCAGTAGTACCCACGACAGGTTGGATCAGCCCCAGCATTTT.

The V gene is TRBV29-1, the J gene TRBJ1-2; 7 bases are shared with TRBD1. Germline trimming cut 7 bases from V and 2 bases from J; bases unmatched to any gene: 4. The CDR3 runs to 12 residues. CDR1 is SQVTM, CDR2 ANQGSEA, per germline. The CDR3 DNA sequence: TGCAGCGCCAGGGACAGAAACTATGGCTACACCTTC. Its protein is CSARDRNYGYTF.

The V and J genes are TRBV19 and TRBJ1-1, with 9 bases that match TRBD1. The V gene's germline CDR1 is LNHDA and CDR2 SQIVND (reference sequence). The J segment lost 1 base and the V segment lost 5 bases, leaving 5 bases of the junction unmatched. The CDR3 contains 15 residues. CDR3 coding DNA: TGTGCCAGTAGTTTCCCGGGACAGGGGAACACTGAAGCTTTCTTT. The encoded protein is CASSFPGQGNTEAFF.

The chain links TRBV7-2 to TRBJ1-2; D is possibly TRBD1 (6 bases). Germline assignment: CDR1 SGHTA and CDR2 FQGNSA. This CDR3 has 13 residues. The V and J ends lost 1 base and 5 bases respectively, with 8 bases between them. CDR3 bases: TGTGCCAGCAGCTTAGACAGGGTTTATGGCTACACCTTC. This codes for CASSLDRVYGYTF. Variable domain in full (rest from reference TRBV7-2 and TRBJ1-2): GAGVSQSPSNKVTEKGKDVELRCDPISGHTALYWYRQSLGQGLEFLIYFQGNSAPDKSGLPSDRFSAERTGGSVSTLTIQRTQQEDSAVYLCASSLDRVYGYTFGSGTRLTVV.

In its sample, this clone was seen once. V is TRBV7-8 and J is TRBJ2-1; a possible D gene is TRBD1 (6 bases). CDR1 is SGHVS and CDR2 is FQNEAQ in the germline V gene. The V and J ends lost 5 bases and 8 bases respectively, with 19 bases between them. CDR3 length: 15 amino acids. The CDR3 region has the DNA TGTGCCAGCAGCCTGCATACAGGGTTGTTATATGAGCAGTTCTTC. Translated, it gives CASSLHTGLLYEQFF.

This rearrangement joins TRBV4-3 to TRBJ2-3, with TRBD1 matching over 7 bases. The CDR3 is made up of 16 amino acids. The junction had 11 bases not matched to a gene; V was cut back by 4 bases and J by 4 bases. Germline V gives CDR1 LGHNA, CDR2 YSLEER. The CDR3 protein is CASSPGINRGPDTQYF. In DNA, the CDR3 is TGCGCCAGCAGCCCGGGAATAAACAGGGGCCCAGATACGCAGTATTTT.

Only a few counts were recorded for this clone. The chain is built from TRBV5-4 and TRBJ2-7, with 7 nucleotides matching TRBD1. The V gene's germline CDR1 is SGHNT and CDR2 YYREEE (reference sequence). The CDR3 spans 16 residues. V gave up 2 bases and J gave up 2 bases; unmatched junction bases: 10. CDR3 bases: TGTGCCAGCAGCTTTAGAACAGGGGTAAGGCCCTACGAGCAGTACTTC. Translating gives CASSFRTGVRPYEQYF. Looking up the rest from reference TRBV5-4 and TRBJ2-7 gives the full variable domain: ETGVTQSPTHLIKTRGQQVTLRCSSQSGHNTVSWYQQALGQGPQFIFQYYREEENGRGNFPPRFSGLQFPNYSSELNVNALELDDSALYLCASSFRTGVRPYEQYFGPGTRLTVT.

CDR3 DNA: TGTGCCAGCAGCTTCCAGGGGGCTGTTGAAAAACTGTTTTTT. Translating gives CASSFQGAVEKLFF. V is TRBV5-5 and J is TRBJ1-4; 8 nucleotides line up with TRBD1. This CDR3 region has 14 residues. J gave up 7 bases and V 2 bases, and 4 bases lay outside the gene matches. Germline V lookup: CDR1 SGHKS, CDR2 YYEKEE (reference sequence).